The 23 T cell receptor beta chains presented below share a single source sample, sequenced in a study of siplizumab effects on memory and regulatory T cells (dated by TCRdb to about 2019). The library was produced with the immunoSEQ multiplex PCR assay. The immuneACCESS repertoire file appears here via TCRdb, limited to in-frame rearrangements. These files lack a portion of the clones; in checked studies, under half of the deficit traces to unresolved V genes, and the cause of the others is not known. The sample profile shows 94,000 or so clones; over 85% of them were found once. Over 5.5% of the sample comes from the top ten. Sequenced: CD8+ T cells sorted from blood. The receptors were gathered from a human donor in good health.

This chain links TRBV4-1 with TRBJ1-1; no firm D call. V lost 4 bases to trimming and J lost 0 bases, with 21 bases between them. Germline values: CDR1 MGHRA, CDR2 YSYEKL. The CDR3 is 18 residues long. CDR3 DNA sequence: TGCGCCAGCAGCCCCCCGTGGGCGTCGACCCCCGTGAACACTGAAGCTTTCTTT. Its protein is CASSPPWASTPVNTEAFF.

This rearrangement joins TRBV9 to TRBJ1-4; D uncertain. Germline CDR1 is SGDLS and CDR2 is YYNGEE. Trimming shortened V by 0 bases and J by 10 bases, and 13 bases separated the two germline ends. The CDR3 spans 14 residues. This CDR3 is CASSVGSLSGKLFF. The CDR3 DNA reads TGTGCCAGCAGCGTAGGGTCCCTGTCCGGAAAACTGTTTTTT. Filled out from reference TRBV9 and TRBJ1-4, the complete variable domain reads DSGVTQTPKHLITATGQRVTLRCSPRSGDLSVYWYQQSLDQGLQFLIQYYNGEERAKGNILERFSAQQFPDLHSELNLSSLELGDSALYFCASSVGSLSGKLFFGSGTQLSVL.

The chain joins TRBV4-1 to TRBJ2-7, with 9 positions matching TRBD1. The CDR3 has 14 amino acids. Germline CDR1 reads MGHRA; CDR2 reads YSYEKL. V lost 5 bases to trimming and J lost 6 bases; unmatched junction nucleotides: 8. CDR3 region: CASSGDRASLEQYF. Written as DNA, the CDR3 is TGCGCCAGCAGCGGGGACAGGGCATCTCTCGAGCAGTACTTC.

This chain uses TRBV21-1 with TRBJ1-1; the table's D call of TRBD1 was not tested on the DNA. TRBV21-1 corresponds to a pseudogene. The CDR3 runs 14 residues. CDR3 nucleotides: TGTGCCAGCAGCAAACAAGGGGAAAACACTGAAGCTTTCTTT. Protein sequence: CASSKQGENTEAFF.

The chain carries TRBV5-1 and TRBJ2-7, with TRBD2 matching over 15 bases. Germline V gives CDR1 SGHRS, CDR2 YFSETQ. With V trimmed by 4 bases and J by 4 bases, 15 bases remained unmatched. The CDR3 is 19 amino acids. In nucleotides, the CDR3 is TGCGCCAGCAGCGCAACCGGGACTAGCGGGGGGCTGGTCTGGTACGAGCAGTACTTC. It codes for CASSATGTSGGLVWYEQYF.

This chain links TRBV7-9 with TRBJ1-2; TRBD1 might be the D (5 bases). Trimming cost V 3 bases and J 4 bases, with 12 bases left between them. The CDR3 covers 14 residues. Germline CDR1 and CDR2: SEHNR and FQNEAQ (reference sequence). The CDR3 loop reads CASSLPEGVYGYTF. Here the CDR3 DNA reads TGTGCCAGCAGCTTGCCAGAAGGGGTCTATGGCTACACCTTC.

The J gene is TRBJ1-1, the V gene TRBV7-2, with D perhaps TRBD1 (5 bases). The germline gives CDR1 SGHTA, CDR2 FQGNSA. Between the trimmed V and J ends, which lost 5 bases and 1 base, there was a span of 14 bases. The CDR3 is made up of 15 amino acids. The CDR3 protein is CASSASGTGNTEAFF. The CDR3 DNA follows: TGTGCCAGCAGCGCCTCCGGGACGGGGAACACTGAAGCTTTCTTT.

The rearrangement links TRBV7-6 to TRBJ1-4, with 7 bases matching TRBD1. Germline loops: CDR1 SGHVS, CDR2 FNYEAQ. With 3 bases clipped from V and 7 bases from J, the junction kept 11 bases outside the gene matches. The CDR3 runs to 16 residues. CDR3 sequence reads: CASSLGTARPAEKLFF. CDR3 DNA: TGTGCCAGCAGCTTGGGGACAGCCCGCCCGGCTGAAAAACTGTTTTTT.

This clone has only one observation. The V gene is TRBV4-1, the J gene TRBJ2-2; D uncertain. The germline V gene encodes CDR1 MGHRA and CDR2 YSYEKL. The CDR3 totals 15 residues. V shed 0 bases and J shed 8 bases, with 13 bases lying between them. The CDR3 is CASSQDWAAAGELFF. In DNA, the CDR3 is TGCGCCAGCAGCCAAGATTGGGCCGCTGCGGGGGAGCTGTTTTTT.

The chain uses TRBV19 and TRBJ2-3; no clear D. Trimming stripped 4 bases from V and 4 bases from J, with 9 bases between. CDR1 is LNHDA, CDR2 SQIVND, per germline (reference sequence). The length of the CDR3 is 13 residues. CDR3: CASSTTLPDTQYF. The DNA of the CDR3 is TGTGCCAGTAGTACGACGCTTCCAGATACGCAGTATTTT.

The V and J genes are TRBV7-9 and TRBJ2-3, with 10 nucleotides matching TRBD2. This CDR3 region has 18 residues. Germline lookup yields CDR1 SEHNR and CDR2 FQNEAQ (reference sequence). With V trimmed by 1 base and J by 1 base, 8 bases remained unmatched. The CDR3 sequence is CASSLGIGLAGGTDTQYF. CDR3 bases: TGTGCCAGCAGCTTAGGGATCGGGCTAGCGGGGGGCACAGATACGCAGTATTTT. Full variable domain (missing parts from reference TRBV7-9 and TRBJ2-3): DTGVSQNPRHKITKRGQNVTFRCDPISEHNRLYWYRQTLGQGPEFLTYFQNEAQLEKSRLLSDRFSAERPKGSFSTLEIQRTEQGDSAMYLCASSLGIGLAGGTDTQYFGPGTRLTVL.

The chain uses TRBV29-1 and TRBJ2-3; 8 nucleotides align to TRBD1. Germline V lookup: CDR1 SQVTM, CDR2 ANQGSEA. The V segment lost 2 bases and the J segment 0 bases; nucleotides outside the gene matches: 7. This CDR3 contains 16 residues. The CDR3 bases are TGCAGCGTTGAACCCTATCCAGGGGGCAGCACAGATACGCAGTATTTT. It codes for CSVEPYPGGSTDTQYF.

The chain combines TRBV7-9 with TRBJ2-5; 8 bases fit TRBD2. This CDR3 spans 17 amino acids. Trimming at V came to 7 bases and at J to 9 bases, leaving 22 bases not matched to a gene. From germline, CDR1 is SEHNR and CDR2 FQNEAQ (reference sequence). The CDR3 loop reads CASTEIGQASGHGAQYF. Here the CDR3 DNA reads TGTGCCAGCACCGAAATAGGCCAGGCTAGCGGGCATGGGGCCCAGTACTTC. Full variable domain (missing parts from reference TRBV7-9 and TRBJ2-5): DTGVSQNPRHKITKRGQNVTFRCDPISEHNRLYWYRQTLGQGPEFLTYFQNEAQLEKSRLLSDRFSAERPKGSFSTLEIQRTEQGDSAMYLCASTEIGQASGHGAQYFGPGTRLLVL.

The genes are TRBV19 and TRBJ2-7, with D hard to call. The V gene lost 9 bases and the J gene lost 1 base, with 10 bases spanning the gap. CDR3 size: 12 residues. Germline CDR1 LNHDA, CDR2 SQIVND (reference sequence). The CDR3 sequence is CASMDVSYEQYF. The CDR3 nucleotides are TGTGCCAGCATGGACGTTTCCTACGAGCAGTACTTC.

This chain joins TRBV19 and TRBJ2-5; 7 bases fit TRBD1. This CDR3 is built from 14 residues. Germline loops: CDR1 LNHDA, CDR2 SQIVND (reference sequence). The J segment lost 4 bases and the V segment lost 6 bases, leaving 8 bases of the junction unmatched. The CDR3 DNA reads as TGTGCCAGTAGCAAGACAGGGTCGCCAGAGACCCAGTACTTC. This translates into CASSKTGSPETQYF.

This chain joins TRBV27 and TRBJ2-2; D not certain. CDR1 is MNHEY, CDR2 SMNVEV, per germline (reference sequence). The CDR3 consists of 14 residues. The V and J ends lost 6 bases and 7 bases respectively, with 15 bases between them. The CDR3 DNA follows: TGTGCCAGCAGCCCCGGAGTGCTTTTCGGGGAGCTGTTTTTT. Encoded protein: CASSPGVLFGELFF.

The chain couples TRBV14 to TRBJ2-7; 9 positions match TRBD2. Germline V gives CDR1 SGHDN, CDR2 FVKESK. The length of the CDR3 is 14 residues. The J segment lost 3 bases and the V segment lost 6 bases, leaving 6 bases of the junction unmatched. Written as DNA, the CDR3 is TGTGCCAGCAGTCCCGGGACTAGCATCTACGAGCAGTACTTC. This gives the protein CASSPGTSIYEQYF.

The rearrangement uses TRBV29-1 and TRBJ2-5; D ambiguous. The V gene's germline CDR1 is SQVTM and CDR2 ANQGSEA. This CDR3 spans 13 amino acids. Trimming removed 1 base from V and 5 bases from J, with 11 bases in between. The CDR3, as DNA: TGCAGCGTTGAAGGAGGAGAGGTTGAGACCCAGTACTTC. Encoded protein: CSVEGGEVETQYF. Supplemented by reference TRBV29-1 and TRBJ2-5, the full variable domain reads SAVISQKPSRDICQRGTSLTIQCQVDSQVTMMFWYRQQPGQSLTLIATANQGSEATYESGFVIDKFPISRPNLTFSTLTVSNMSPEDSSIYLCSVEGGEVETQYFGPGTRLLVL.

This clone has only a few counts. The chain employs TRBV6-4 and TRBJ2-3; TRBD2 agrees at 9 bases. Unmatched junction bases numbered 5, after V lost 0 bases and J lost 7 bases. In germline, CDR1 is MRHNA, CDR2 SNTAGT. This CDR3 has 15 residues. As DNA, the CDR3 is TGTGCCAGCAGTGACTCCGGTAGCGGGGGCCATACGCAGTATTTT. Its protein is CASSDSGSGGHTQYF.

The chain employs TRBV27 and TRBJ2-1; 8 bases agree with TRBD1. The V segment lost 7 bases and the J segment 7 bases; nucleotides outside the gene matches: 6. Per germline, CDR1 MNHEY and CDR2 SMNVEV (reference sequence). This CDR3 has 13 amino acids. In DNA form, the CDR3 reads TGTGCCAGCACCCAGGGGGCACGGAATGAGCAGTTCTTC. Translating it yields CASTQGARNEQFF.

V is TRBV29-1 and J is TRBJ1-1, with TRBD1 matching 8 bases. Germline trimming cut 0 bases from V and 8 bases from J; bases unmatched to any gene: 8. CDR1 SQVTM and CDR2 ANQGSEA come from the germline V gene. CDR3 length: 14 amino acids. The CDR3 sequence is CSVEDLDRASEAFF. CDR3 nucleotides: TGCAGCGTTGAAGATCTGGACAGGGCTTCCGAAGCTTTCTTT.

The rearrangement joins TRBV29-1 to TRBJ1-2, with D unclear. From germline, CDR1 is SQVTM and CDR2 ANQGSEA. This CDR3 region has 14 residues. V was cut by 6 bases and J by 1 base, with 15 bases left in between. In nucleotides, the CDR3 is TGCAGCGTGAAATTAGGAGGTGGTAACTATGGCTACACCTTC. Protein sequence: CSVKLGGGNYGYTF. The variable domain in full, completed from reference TRBV29-1 and TRBJ1-2, reads SAVISQKPSRDICQRGTSLTIQCQVDSQVTMMFWYRQQPGQSLTLIATANQGSEATYESGFVIDKFPISRPNLTFSTLTVSNMSPEDSSIYLCSVKLGGGNYGYTFGSGTRLTVV.

The chain uses TRBV13 and TRBJ2-5, with 8 bases lining up with TRBD2. The J call may be in error: the DNA end matches TRBJ2-7 better. The CDR3 contains 13 residues. The germline V gene has CDR1 PRHDT and CDR2 FYEKMQ (reference sequence). In nucleotides, the CDR3 is TGTGCCAGCAGCATCGGACTAGCTGCCGAGCAGTACTTC. This codes for CASSIGLAAEQYF.